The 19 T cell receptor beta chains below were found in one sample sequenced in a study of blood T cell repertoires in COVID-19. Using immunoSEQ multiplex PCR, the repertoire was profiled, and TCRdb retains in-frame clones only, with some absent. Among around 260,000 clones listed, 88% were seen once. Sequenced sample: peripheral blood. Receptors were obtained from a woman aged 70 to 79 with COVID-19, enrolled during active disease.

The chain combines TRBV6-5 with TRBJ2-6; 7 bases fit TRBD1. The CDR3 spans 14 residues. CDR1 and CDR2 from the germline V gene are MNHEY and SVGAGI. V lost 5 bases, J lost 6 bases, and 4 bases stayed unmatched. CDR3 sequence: CASSRDSEANVLTF. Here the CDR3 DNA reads TGTGCCAGCAGTCGGGACAGCGAGGCCAACGTCCTGACTTTC.

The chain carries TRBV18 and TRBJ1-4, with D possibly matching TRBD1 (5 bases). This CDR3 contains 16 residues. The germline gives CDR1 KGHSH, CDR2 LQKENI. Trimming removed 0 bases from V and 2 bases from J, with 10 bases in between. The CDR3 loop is CASSPPRGETNEKLFF. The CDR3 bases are TGTGCCAGCTCACCACCCCGGGGGGAGACTAATGAAAAACTGTTTTTT. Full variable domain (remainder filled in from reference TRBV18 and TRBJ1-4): NAGVMQNPRHLVRRRGQEARLRCSPMKGHSHVYWYRQLPEEGLKFMVYLQKENIIDESGMPKERFSAEFPKEGPSILRIQQVVRGDSAAYFCASSPPRGETNEKLFFGSGTQLSVL.

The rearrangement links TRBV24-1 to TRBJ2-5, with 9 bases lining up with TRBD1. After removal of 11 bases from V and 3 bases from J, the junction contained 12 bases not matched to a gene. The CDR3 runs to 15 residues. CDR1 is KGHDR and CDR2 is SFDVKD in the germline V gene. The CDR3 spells CAIKPRTGVEETQYF. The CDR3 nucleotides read TGTGCCATAAAGCCCAGGACAGGGGTAGAAGAGACCCAGTACTTC.

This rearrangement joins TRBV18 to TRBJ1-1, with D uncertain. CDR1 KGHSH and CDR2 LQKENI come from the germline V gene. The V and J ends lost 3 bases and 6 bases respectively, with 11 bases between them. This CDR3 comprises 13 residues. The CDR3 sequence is CASSPGGQAEAFF. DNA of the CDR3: TGTGCCAGCTCACCTGGAGGGCAGGCTGAAGCTTTCTTT.

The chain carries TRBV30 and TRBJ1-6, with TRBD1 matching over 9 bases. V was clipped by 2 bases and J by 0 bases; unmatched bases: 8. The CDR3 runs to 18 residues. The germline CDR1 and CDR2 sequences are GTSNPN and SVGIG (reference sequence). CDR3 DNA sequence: TGTGCCTGGAGTTCCGGACAGGGGATACACTCCTATAATTCACCCCTCCACTTT. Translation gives CAWSSGQGIHSYNSPLHF.

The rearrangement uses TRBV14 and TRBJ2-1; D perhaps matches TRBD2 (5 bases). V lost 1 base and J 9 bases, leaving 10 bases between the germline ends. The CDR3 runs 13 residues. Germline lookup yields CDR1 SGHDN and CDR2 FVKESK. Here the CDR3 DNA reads TGTGCCAGCAGCCAAGGGCCGGGAAGTGAGCAGTTCTTC. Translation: CASSQGPGSEQFF.

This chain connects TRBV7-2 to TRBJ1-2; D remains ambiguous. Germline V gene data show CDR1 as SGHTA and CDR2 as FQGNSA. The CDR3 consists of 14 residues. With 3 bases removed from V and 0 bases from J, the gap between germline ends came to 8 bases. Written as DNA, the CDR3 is TGTGCCAGCAGCTTTGGTAGAGCTAACTATGGCTACACCTTC. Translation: CASSFGRANYGYTF.

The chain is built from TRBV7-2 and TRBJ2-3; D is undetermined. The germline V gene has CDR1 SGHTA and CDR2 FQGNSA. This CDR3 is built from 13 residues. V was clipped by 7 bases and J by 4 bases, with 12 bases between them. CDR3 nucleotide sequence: TGTGCCAGCACTTCCTCCTCCCCAGATACGCAGTATTTT. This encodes CASTSSSPDTQYF.

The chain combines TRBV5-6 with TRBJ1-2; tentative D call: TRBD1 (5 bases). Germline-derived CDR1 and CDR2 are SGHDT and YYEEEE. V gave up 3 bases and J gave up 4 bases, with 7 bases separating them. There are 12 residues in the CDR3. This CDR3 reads CASSYDSYGYTF. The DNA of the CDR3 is TGTGCCAGCAGCTACGACAGCTATGGCTACACCTTC.

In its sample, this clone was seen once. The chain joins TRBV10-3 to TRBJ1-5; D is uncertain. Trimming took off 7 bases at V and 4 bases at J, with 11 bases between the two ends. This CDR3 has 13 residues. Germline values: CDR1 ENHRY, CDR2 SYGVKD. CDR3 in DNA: TGTGCCATCAATGCGGACTTAAATCAGCCCCAGCATTTT. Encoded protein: CAINADLNQPQHF.

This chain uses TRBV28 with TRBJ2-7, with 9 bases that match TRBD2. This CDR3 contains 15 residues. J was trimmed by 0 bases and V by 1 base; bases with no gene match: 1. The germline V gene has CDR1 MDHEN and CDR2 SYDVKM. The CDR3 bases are TGTGCCAGCAGTTTATCTAGCGGGAACTCCTACGAGCAGTACTTC. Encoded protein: CASSLSSGNSYEQYF. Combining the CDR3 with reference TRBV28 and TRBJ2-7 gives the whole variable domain DVKVTQSSRYLVKRTGEKVFLECVQDMDHENMFWYRQDPGLGLRLIYFSYDVKMKEKGDIPEGYSVSREKKERFSLILESASTNQTSMYLCASSLSSGNSYEQYFGPGTRLTVT.

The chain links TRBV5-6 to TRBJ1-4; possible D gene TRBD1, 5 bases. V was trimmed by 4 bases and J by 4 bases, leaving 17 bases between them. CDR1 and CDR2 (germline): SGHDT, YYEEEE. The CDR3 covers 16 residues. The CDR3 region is CASSERFRGINEKLFF. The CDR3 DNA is TGTGCCAGCAGCGAAAGATTTAGGGGCATTAATGAAAAACTGTTTTTT.

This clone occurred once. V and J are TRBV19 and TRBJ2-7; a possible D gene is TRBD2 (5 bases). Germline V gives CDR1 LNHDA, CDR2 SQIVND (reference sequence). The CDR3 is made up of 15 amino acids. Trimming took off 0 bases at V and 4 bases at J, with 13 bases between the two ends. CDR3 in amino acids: CASSIDPVGGYEQYF. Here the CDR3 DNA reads TGTGCCAGTAGTATAGATCCCGTAGGAGGTTACGAGCAGTACTTC.

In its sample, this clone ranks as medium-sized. The CDR3 here is CASRDTGSSYNEQFF. CDR3 nucleotide sequence: TGTGCCAGCAGGGACACAGGGAGCTCCTACAATGAGCAGTTCTTC. The rearrangement uses TRBV6-5 and TRBJ2-1; perhaps TRBD1 as D (6 bases). Between the trimmed V and J ends, which lost 6 bases and 0 bases, there was a span of 12 bases. The CDR3 spans 15 residues. From germline, CDR1 is MNHEY and CDR2 SVGAGI.

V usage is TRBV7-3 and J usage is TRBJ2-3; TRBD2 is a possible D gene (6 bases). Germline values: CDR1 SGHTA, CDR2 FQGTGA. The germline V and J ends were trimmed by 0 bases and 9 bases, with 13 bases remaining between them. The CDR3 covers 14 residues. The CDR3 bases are TGTGCCAGCAGCTTAACCGGGAGAGGGGACACGCAGTATTTT. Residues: CASSLTGRGDTQYF.

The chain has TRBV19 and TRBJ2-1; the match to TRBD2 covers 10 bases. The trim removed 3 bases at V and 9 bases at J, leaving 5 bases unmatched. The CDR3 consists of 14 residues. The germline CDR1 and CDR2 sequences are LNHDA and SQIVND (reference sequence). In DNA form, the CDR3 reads TGTGCCAGTAGTATCCCTAGCGGGAGAACTGAGCAGTTCTTC. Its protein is CASSIPSGRTEQFF.

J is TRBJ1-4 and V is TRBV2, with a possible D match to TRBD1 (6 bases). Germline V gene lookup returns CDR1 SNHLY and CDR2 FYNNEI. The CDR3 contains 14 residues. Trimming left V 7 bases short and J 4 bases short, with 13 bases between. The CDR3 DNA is TGTGCCAGCATTCAGGGGATTGGTAATGAAAAACTGTTTTTT. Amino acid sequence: CASIQGIGNEKLFF.

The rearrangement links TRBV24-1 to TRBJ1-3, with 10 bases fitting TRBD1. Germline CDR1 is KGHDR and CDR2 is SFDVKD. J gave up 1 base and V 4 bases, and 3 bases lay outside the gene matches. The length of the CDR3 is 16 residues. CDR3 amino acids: CATSDEGQGSGNTIYF. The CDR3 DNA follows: TGTGCCACCAGTGACGAGGGACAGGGGTCTGGAAACACCATATATTTT.

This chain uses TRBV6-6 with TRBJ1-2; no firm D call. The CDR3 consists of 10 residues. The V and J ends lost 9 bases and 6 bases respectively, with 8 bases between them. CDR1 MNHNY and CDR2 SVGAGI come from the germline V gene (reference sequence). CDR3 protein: CASFFNGYTF. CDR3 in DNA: TGTGCCAGTTTTTTTAATGGCTACACCTTC.